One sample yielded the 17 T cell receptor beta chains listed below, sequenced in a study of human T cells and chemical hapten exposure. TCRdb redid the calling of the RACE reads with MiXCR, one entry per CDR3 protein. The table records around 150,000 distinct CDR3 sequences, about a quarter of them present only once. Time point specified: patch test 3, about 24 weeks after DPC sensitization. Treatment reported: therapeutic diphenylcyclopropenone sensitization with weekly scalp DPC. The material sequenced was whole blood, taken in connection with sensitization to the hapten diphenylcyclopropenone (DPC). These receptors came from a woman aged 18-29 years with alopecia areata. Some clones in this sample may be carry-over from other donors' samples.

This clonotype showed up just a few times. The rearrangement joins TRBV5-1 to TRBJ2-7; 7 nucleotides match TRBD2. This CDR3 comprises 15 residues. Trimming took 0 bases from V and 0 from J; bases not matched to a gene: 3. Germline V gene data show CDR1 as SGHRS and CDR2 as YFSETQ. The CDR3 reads CASSLGLAVSYEQYF. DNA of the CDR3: TGCGCCAGCAGCTTGGGTCTAGCGGTCTCCTACGAGCAGTACTTC. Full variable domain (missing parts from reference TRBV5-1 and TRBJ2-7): KAGVTQTPRYLIKTRGQQVTLSCSPISGHRSVSWYQQTPGQGLQFLFEYFSETQRNKGNFPGRFSGRQFSNSRSEMNVSTLELGDSALYLCASSLGLAVSYEQYFGPGTRLTVT.

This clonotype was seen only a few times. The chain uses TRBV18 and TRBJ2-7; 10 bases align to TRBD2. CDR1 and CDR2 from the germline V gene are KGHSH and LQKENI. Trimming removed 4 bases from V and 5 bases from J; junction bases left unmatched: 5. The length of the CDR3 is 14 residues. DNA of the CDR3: TGTGCCAGCTCACAACTAGCGGGGATGGACGAGCAGTACTTC. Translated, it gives CASSQLAGMDEQYF.

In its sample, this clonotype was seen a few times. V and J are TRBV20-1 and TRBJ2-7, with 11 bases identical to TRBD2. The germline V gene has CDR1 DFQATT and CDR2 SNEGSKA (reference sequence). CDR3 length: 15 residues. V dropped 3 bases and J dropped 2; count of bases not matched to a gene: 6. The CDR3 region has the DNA TGCAGTGCTAGGGAAGGGACTAGCGGCCCCTACGAGCAGTACTTC. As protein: CSAREGTSGPYEQYF.

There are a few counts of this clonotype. CDR3 loop: CATSRGRGFSGANVLTF. The CDR3 coding sequence is TGTGCCACCAGCAGAGGTCGGGGGTTCTCTGGGGCCAACGTCCTGACTTTC. V and J are TRBV15 and TRBJ2-6, with a tentative D call TRBD2 (6 bases). Germline V gives CDR1 LNHNV, CDR2 YYDKDF (reference sequence). V was cut by 1 base and J by 0 bases, with 10 bases left in between. This CDR3 is 17 amino acids long.

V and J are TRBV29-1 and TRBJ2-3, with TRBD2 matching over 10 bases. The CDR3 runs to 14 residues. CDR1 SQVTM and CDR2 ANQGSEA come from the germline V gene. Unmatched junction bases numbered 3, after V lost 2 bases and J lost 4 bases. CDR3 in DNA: TGCAGCGTTGAACCGAGCGGGGGGGCAGATACGCAGTATTTT. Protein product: CSVEPSGGADTQYF.

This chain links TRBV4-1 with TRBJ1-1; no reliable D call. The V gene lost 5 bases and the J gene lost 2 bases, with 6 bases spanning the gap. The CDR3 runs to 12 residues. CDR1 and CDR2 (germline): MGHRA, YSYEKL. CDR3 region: CASSDPNTEAFF. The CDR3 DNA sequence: TGCGCCAGCAGCGACCCCAACACTGAAGCTTTCTTT.

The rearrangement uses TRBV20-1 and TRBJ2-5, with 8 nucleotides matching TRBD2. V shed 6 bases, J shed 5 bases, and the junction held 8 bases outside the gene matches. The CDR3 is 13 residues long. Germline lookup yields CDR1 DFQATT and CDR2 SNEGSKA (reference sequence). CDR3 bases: TGCAGTGCCCCATGGCGGGGGGTTGAGACCCAGTACTTC. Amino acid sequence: CSAPWRGVETQYF.

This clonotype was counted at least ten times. DNA for the CDR3: TGTGCCAGCAGCCGACAGCGGTCCTACGAGCAGTACTTC. Translated: CASSRQRSYEQYF. The chain combines TRBV7-2 with TRBJ2-7; D is possibly TRBD1 or TRBD2 (5 bases each). The CDR3 has 13 residues. The V end lost 5 bases, the J end lost 1 base, and 9 bases lay between the germline ends. CDR1 SGHTA and CDR2 FQGNSA come from the germline V gene.

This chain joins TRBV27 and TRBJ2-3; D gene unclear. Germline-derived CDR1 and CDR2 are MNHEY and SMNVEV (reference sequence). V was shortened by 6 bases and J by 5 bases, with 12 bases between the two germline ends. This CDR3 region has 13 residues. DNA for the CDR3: TGTGCCAGCAGAGAACAAGGCTTAGATACGCAGTATTTT. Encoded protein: CASREQGLDTQYF.

CDR3 nucleotide sequence: TGCAGTGCTAGAGGGAATTCGGGACTGGTATACAATGAGCAGTTCTTC. This sequence encodes CSARGNSGLVYNEQFF. This sequence joins TRBV20-1 and TRBJ2-1; TRBD2 is a possible D gene (6 bases). The V gene's germline CDR1 is DFQATT and CDR2 SNEGSKA (reference sequence). The length of the CDR3 is 16 residues. V lost 1 base and J 4 bases, leaving 17 bases between the germline ends.

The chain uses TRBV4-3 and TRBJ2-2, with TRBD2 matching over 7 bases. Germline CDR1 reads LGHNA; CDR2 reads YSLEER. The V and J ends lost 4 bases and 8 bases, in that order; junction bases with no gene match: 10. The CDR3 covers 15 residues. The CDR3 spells CASSPLGGSEGELFF. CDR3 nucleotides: TGCGCCAGCAGCCCATTGGGGGGGAGTGAGGGGGAGCTGTTTTTT.

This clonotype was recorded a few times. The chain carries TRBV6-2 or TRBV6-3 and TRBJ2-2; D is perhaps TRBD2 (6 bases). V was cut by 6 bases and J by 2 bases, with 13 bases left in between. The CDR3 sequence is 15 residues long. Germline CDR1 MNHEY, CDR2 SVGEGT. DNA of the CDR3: TGTGCCAGCAGCCGTGGGACTGAAAACACCGGGGAGCTGTTTTTT. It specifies CASSRGTENTGELFF.

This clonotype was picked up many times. The CDR3 coding sequence is TGCAGCGTTGAAAGGGAGGGCAGGGAGACCCAGTACTTC. Translation: CSVEREGRETQYF. V gene TRBV29-1 combines with J gene TRBJ2-5, with 7 bases that match TRBD2. J lost 5 bases, V lost 2 bases, and 5 bases had no gene match. This CDR3 comprises 13 residues. Germline-derived CDR1 and CDR2 are SQVTM and ANQGSEA. Based on the CDR3 plus reference TRBV29-1 and TRBJ2-5, the full variable domain is SAVISQKPSRDICQRGTSLTIQCQVDSQVTMMFWYRQQPGQSLTLIATANQGSEATYESGFVIDKFPISRPNLTFSTLTVSNMSPEDSSIYLCSVEREGRETQYFGPGTRLLVL.

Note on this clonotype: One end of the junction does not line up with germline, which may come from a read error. As DNA, the CDR3 is TGTGCCAGCAGCCTAACTAGCGGATACACAGATACGCAGTATTTT. Its protein product is CASSLTSGYTDTQYF. The V gene is TRBV7-3, the J gene TRBJ2-3; 8 bases line up with TRBD2. Germline values: CDR1 SGHTA, CDR2 FQGTGA. CDR3 length: 15 residues.

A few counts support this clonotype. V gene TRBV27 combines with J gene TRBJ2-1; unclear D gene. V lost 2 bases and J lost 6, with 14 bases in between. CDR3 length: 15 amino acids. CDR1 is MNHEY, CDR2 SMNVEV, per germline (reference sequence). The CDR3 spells CASSLKGGLLNEQFF. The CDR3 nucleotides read TGTGCCAGCAGTTTAAAGGGTGGCTTACTCAATGAGCAGTTCTTC.

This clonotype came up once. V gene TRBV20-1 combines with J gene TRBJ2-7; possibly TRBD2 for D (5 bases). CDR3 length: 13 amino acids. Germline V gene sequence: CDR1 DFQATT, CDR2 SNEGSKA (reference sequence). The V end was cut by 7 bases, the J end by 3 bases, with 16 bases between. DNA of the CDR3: TGCAGTGTAGATACGTGGAGGAACTACGAGCAGTACTTC. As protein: CSVDTWRNYEQYF.

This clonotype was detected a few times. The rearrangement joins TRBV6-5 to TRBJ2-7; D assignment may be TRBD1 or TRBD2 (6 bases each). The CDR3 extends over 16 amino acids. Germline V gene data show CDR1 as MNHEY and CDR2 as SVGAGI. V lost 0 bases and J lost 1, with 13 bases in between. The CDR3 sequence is CASSYSGGSTSYEQYF. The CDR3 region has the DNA TGTGCCAGCAGTTACTCAGGGGGGTCTACGTCCTACGAGCAGTACTTC.